These T cell receptor beta chains were read from a single sample in a study of identical twins. TCRdb redid the calling of the 5' RACE reads with MiXCR, one entry per CDR3 protein. Among under 300,000 distinct CDR3 sequences, about 8.9% were seen once, and the ten largest hold approximately 3%. The sample was also reused in another study, on yellow fever vaccine responses in identical twins.

The sample consisted of CD8+ T cells sorted from blood. These receptor sequences come from a woman under 30 in good health. CDR3s include the opening cysteine and the closing phenylalanine or tryptophan. D genes are given only for firm matches. Rows give clone size only sometimes, using once, few, many, or a class for an expanded clone.

d_call	clone_size	j_call	v_call	cdr3_aa	cdr3_nt
TRBD1	many	TRBJ1-1	TRBV25-1	CASSEAQGASEAFF	TGTGCCAGCAGTGAGGCACAGGGGGCATCTGAAGCTTTCTTT
NA	many	TRBJ1-4	TRBV7-9	CASSSTLRETNEKLFF	TGTGCCAGCAGCTCCACGCTGAGGGAAACTAATGAAAAACTGTTTTTT
NA	NA	TRBJ2-7	TRBV19	CASRDDSNEQYF	TGTGCCAGTAGAGACGACAGCAACGAGCAGTACTTC
NA	few	TRBJ1-2	TRBV7-9	CASSSLAARLYGYTF	TGTGCCAGCAGCTCGTTGGCAGCTCGACTCTATGGCTACACCTTC
TRBD2	NA	TRBJ2-5	TRBV4-1	CASRGAGLAGIQETQYF	TGCGCCAGCCGAGGGGCAGGGCTAGCGGGGATACAAGAGACCCAGTACTTC
TRBD1	few	TRBJ2-5	TRBV7-8	CASSSVETGIGETQYF	TGTGCCAGCAGCTCAGTAGAGACAGGGATCGGGGAGACCCAGTACTTC
TRBD2	NA	TRBJ2-1	TRBV12-3/TRBV12-4	CAIRILAGGHNEQFF	TGTGCCATAAGGATCCTAGCGGGGGGCCACAATGAGCAGTTCTTC
TRBD1	many	TRBJ1-1	TRBV20-1	CSAWNRGGTEAFF	TGCAGTGCTTGGAACAGGGGGGGCACTGAAGCTTTCTTT
NA	few	TRBJ2-1	TRBV4-3	CASSQDPTNNEQFF	TGCGCCAGCAGCCAAGATCCTACGAATAATGAGCAGTTCTTC
TRBD1	NA	TRBJ2-7	TRBV2	CASTRAGTGYEQYF	TGTGCCAGCACACGCGCCGGGACAGGCTACGAGCAGTACTTC
TRBD1	NA	TRBJ2-7	TRBV7-6	CASKGGQGSYEQYF	TGTGCCAGCAAAGGTGGACAGGGCTCCTACGAGCAGTACTTC
NA	few	TRBJ2-7	TRBV6-5	CASMGDPYEQYF	TGTGCCAGCATGGGGGATCCCTACGAGCAGTACTTC
TRBD2	NA	TRBJ2-7	TRBV10-2	CASRLGTSGLEQYF	TGCGCCAGCAGACTCGGGACTAGCGGGCTGGAGCAGTACTTC
NA	many	TRBJ1-1	TRBV29-1	CSVQGGLNTEAFF	TGCAGCGTTCAAGGGGGATTGAACACTGAAGCTTTCTTT
NA	few	TRBJ2-2	TRBV7-9	CASSPWGTENTGELFF	TGTGCCAGCAGCCCCTGGGGGACGGAGAACACCGGGGAGCTGTTTTTT
NA	many	TRBJ2-5	TRBV11-2	CASSNPWDLGVETQYF	TGTGCCAGCAGCAACCCTTGGGACTTGGGCGTAGAGACCCAGTACTTC
TRBD1	few	TRBJ2-7	TRBV20-1	CSARDLGQNYEQYF	TGCAGTGCTAGAGATTTGGGACAGAACTACGAGCAGTACTTC
NA	few	TRBJ2-1	TRBV20-1	CSAEGRNYNEQFF	TGCAGTGCCGAAGGACGGAACTACAATGAGCAGTTCTTC
NA	few	TRBJ2-7	TRBV5-1	CASRWDGTYEQYF	TGCGCCAGCAGGTGGGACGGAACCTACGAGCAGTACTTC
NA	many	TRBJ1-5	TRBV7-2	CASSSQGVWHQPQHF	TGTGCCAGCAGCTCGCAAGGGGTGTGGCATCAGCCCCAGCATTTT
NA	NA	TRBJ2-7	TRBV20-1	CSAQTTLLANSLDEQYF	TGCAGTGCCCAGACCACACTCCTAGCGAACAGTTTAGACGAGCAGTACTTC